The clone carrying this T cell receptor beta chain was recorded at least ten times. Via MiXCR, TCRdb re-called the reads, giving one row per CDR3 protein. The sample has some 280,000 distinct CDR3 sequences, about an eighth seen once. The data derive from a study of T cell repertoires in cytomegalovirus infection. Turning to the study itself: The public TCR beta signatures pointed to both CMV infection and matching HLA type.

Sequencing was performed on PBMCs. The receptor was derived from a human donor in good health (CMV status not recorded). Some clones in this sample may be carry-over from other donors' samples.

Here the CDR3 DNA reads TGTGCCAGCACCAGACCCGGACTCGAGTCAGATACGCAGTATTTT. Amino acid sequence: CASTRPGLESDTQYF. The chain is built from TRBV6-2 or TRBV6-3 and TRBJ2-3; possibly TRBD2 for D (5 bases). CDR1 is MNHEY and CDR2 is SVGEGT in the germline V gene. The V and J ends lost 7 bases and 4 bases respectively, with 18 bases between them. This CDR3 comprises 15 residues.